A single sample is the source of the 30 T cell receptor beta chains below, sequenced in a study of neurological immune-mediated disorders. TCRdb reprocessed the 5' RACE reads with MiXCR, giving one entry per CDR3 protein. This sample has just over 50,000 distinct CDR3 sequences, with about 3% found just once. Sequenced material: PBMCs. These receptors all come from a man in his forties with multiple sclerosis.

In this sample, this clonotype turned up many times. The V gene is TRBV20-1, the J gene TRBJ2-1; 9 bases fit TRBD1. CDR1 is DFQATT and CDR2 is SNEGSKA in the germline V gene (reference sequence). Trimming cost V 0 bases and J 7 bases; bases outside gene matches: 7. The CDR3 consists of 15 residues. The CDR3 nucleotides read TGCAGTGCTAGAGACAAAGGGACAGGGAAGAATGAGCAGTTCTTC. Translating it yields CSARDKGTGKNEQFF.

This clonotype was observed many times. The chain uses TRBV10-1 and TRBJ2-4; possible D gene TRBD1, 5 bases. This CDR3 is 16 amino acids long. V shed 4 bases and J shed 6 bases, with 19 bases lying between them. Germline V lookup: CDR1 WNHNN, CDR2 SYGVQD (reference sequence). The CDR3 sequence is CASSASTGFDPNIQYF. Here the CDR3 DNA reads TGCGCCAGCAGTGCCTCTACAGGTTTTGACCCAAACATTCAGTACTTC.

This clonotype was counted many times. The chain has TRBV6-1 and TRBJ2-7; TRBD1 matches 8 bases. With 6 bases clipped from V and 7 bases from J, the junction kept 5 bases outside the gene matches. Germline loops: CDR1 MNHNS, CDR2 SASEGT. The CDR3 is 12 amino acids. This chain's CDR3 is CASSQGAGEQYF. The CDR3 DNA follows: TGTGCCAGCAGCCAGGGGGCTGGTGAGCAGTACTTC.

J is TRBJ2-3 and V is TRBV28, with 11 bases matching TRBD2. The V and J ends lost 5 bases and 1 base, in that order; junction bases with no gene match: 8. There are 17 residues in the CDR3. Germline assignment: CDR1 MDHEN and CDR2 SYDVKM. CDR3 sequence (DNA): TGTGCCAGCAGTGGAGGCTATAGCGGGGGGGGCACAGATACGCAGTATTTT. Protein: CASSGGYSGGGTDTQYF.

The rearrangement joins TRBV10-3 to TRBJ1-6; D perhaps matches TRBD1 (6 bases). Trimming shortened V by 2 bases and J by 9 bases, and 11 bases separated the two germline ends. Germline V gene data show CDR1 as ENHRY and CDR2 as SYGVKD. CDR3 length equals 14 residues. The CDR3 spells CAISERQESSPLHF. The CDR3 DNA sequence: TGTGCCATCAGTGAGCGACAGGAAAGTTCACCCCTCCACTTT.

This clonotype was found many times. At one boundary the junction diverges from the germline segment, which might be a read error. For the CDR3, the DNA is TGTGCTAGCAGCTTATCCCCAGGGGGGGAGACCCAGTACTTC. This sequence encodes CASSLSPGGETQYF. J is TRBJ2-5 and V is TRBV7-7, with D tentatively TRBD1 (7 bases). The CDR3 sequence is 14 residues long. Per the germline V gene, CDR1 is SSHAT and CDR2 is FNYEAQ (reference sequence).

This clonotype has at least ten counts. DNA of the CDR3: TGTGCCAGCAGCAAAATTGTACAGAACCATAGCAATCAGCCCCAGAATTTT. Protein product: CASSKIVQNHSNQPQNF. The J gene is TRBJ1-5, the V gene TRBV21-1. TRBV21-1 is described as a pseudogene. The CDR3 runs 17 residues.

This clonotype was seen ten or more times. The CDR3 region is CSAWEAGGRNEQFF. The CDR3 nucleotides read TGCAGTGCATGGGAAGCGGGGGGGCGGAATGAGCAGTTCTTC. The chain is built from TRBV20-1 and TRBJ2-1; 10 bases align to TRBD2. In germline, CDR1 is DFQATT, CDR2 SNEGSKA (reference sequence). The CDR3 runs to 14 residues. Trimming at V came to 6 bases and at J to 7 bases, leaving 9 bases not matched to a gene.

This clonotype occurred many times. The rearrangement joins TRBV12-3 or TRBV12-4 to TRBJ1-5; D remains ambiguous. The ends were cut back, 6 bases at V and 5 bases at J, with 14 bases in the middle. This CDR3 spans 14 amino acids. Here the CDR3 DNA reads TGTGCCAGCAGCCTGAGAAACCCTTATCAGCCCCAGCATTTT. Translated: CASSLRNPYQPQHF.

This clonotype was counted ten times or more. This sequence joins TRBV5-6 and TRBJ2-2; D ambiguous. The V gene lost 4 bases and the J gene lost 6 bases, with 10 bases spanning the gap. The CDR3 covers 13 residues. Per the germline V gene, CDR1 is SGHDT and CDR2 is YYEEEE. CDR3 sequence reads: CASSLVLAGELFF. CDR3 nucleotide sequence: TGTGCCAGCAGCCTGGTATTAGCCGGGGAGCTGTTTTTT.

This clonotype was seen repeatedly, ten times or more. V usage is TRBV6-4 and J usage is TRBJ2-3; 8 nucleotides match TRBD2. Germline lookup yields CDR1 MRHNA and CDR2 SNTAGT. Losses at the gene ends were 4 bases for V and 0 bases for J; bases not matched to a gene: 3. There are 15 residues in the CDR3. The CDR3 loop is CASSVTSGSTDTQYF. The CDR3 DNA reads TGTGCCAGCAGTGTCACTAGCGGCAGCACAGATACGCAGTATTTT.

This clonotype was observed many times. The CDR3 coding sequence is TGTGCCAGCAGGGAAACGCGGAATGAGCAGTTCTTC. It is translated as CASRETRNEQFF. V gene TRBV12-3 or TRBV12-4 combines with J gene TRBJ2-1; D gene ambiguous. V shed 6 bases and J shed 7 bases, with 10 bases lying between them. This CDR3 has 12 amino acids.

This clonotype has at least ten counts. J is TRBJ2-5 and V is TRBV10-3, with D perhaps assigned TRBD1 or TRBD2 (5 bases each). This CDR3 contains 17 residues. V was trimmed by 2 bases and J by 1 base, leaving 17 bases between them. Per the germline V gene, CDR1 is ENHRY and CDR2 is SYGVKD. The CDR3 nucleotides read TGTGCCATCAGTGAGGGGGCGGCTAGCCTGCTCCAAGAGACCCAGTACTTC. As protein: CAISEGAASLLQETQYF.

This clonotype was detected many times. The CDR3 DNA reads as TGCAGTGCTGCGCGGGCGGGGGGCCCCTACGAGCAGTACTTC. Encoded protein: CSAARAGGPYEQYF. The chain employs TRBV20-1 and TRBJ2-7, with 8 positions matching TRBD2. The germline V gene encodes CDR1 DFQATT and CDR2 SNEGSKA (reference sequence). Losses at the gene ends were 5 bases for V and 2 bases for J; bases not matched to a gene: 8. This CDR3 is built from 14 residues.

This clonotype appeared many times. The genes are TRBV3-1 and TRBJ1-2; possible D gene TRBD1, 6 bases. V lost 6 bases and J lost 3, with 14 bases in between. The germline CDR1 and CDR2 sequences are LGHDT and YNNKEL (reference sequence). The CDR3 spans 14 residues. Here the CDR3 reads CASSATTGDYGYTF. The CDR3 DNA is TGTGCCAGCAGTGCCACGACAGGAGACTATGGCTACACCTTC.

This clonotype was found many times. The chain joins TRBV7-2 to TRBJ2-3, with 10 nucleotides matching TRBD1. CDR3 size: 16 residues. Germline V gives CDR1 SGHTA, CDR2 FQGNSA. The V gene end was trimmed by 6 bases and the J gene end by 0 bases; junction bases not matched to a gene: 6. The CDR3 nucleotides are TGTGCCAGCAGACGGGGACAGGGGACCAGCACAGATACGCAGTATTTT. Its protein product is CASRRGQGTSTDTQYF.

The J gene is TRBJ2-3, the V gene TRBV3-1; no definite D call. V was cut by 4 bases and J by 2 bases, with 7 bases left in between. Germline CDR1 is LGHDT and CDR2 is YNNKEL (reference sequence). The CDR3 is 13 residues long. The CDR3: CASSPHPTDTQYF. CDR3 DNA: TGTGCCAGCAGCCCTCACCCCACAGATACGCAGTATTTT.

By proportion, this clonotype is medium-sized. The chain couples TRBV20-1 to TRBJ2-5, with unresolved D. CDR1 and CDR2 (germline): DFQATT, SNEGSKA (reference sequence). This CDR3 comprises 14 residues. The V gene lost 0 bases and the J gene lost 1 base, with 9 bases spanning the gap. CDR3: CSARDGNAQETQYF. Here the CDR3 DNA reads TGCAGTGCTAGAGATGGGAACGCCCAAGAGACCCAGTACTTC.

This clonotype was observed a few times. A much bigger clone sits one base away, suggesting this may be a read error. The V gene is TRBV28, the J gene TRBJ1-6; possibly TRBD1 for D (5 bases). Germline loops: CDR1 MDHEN, CDR2 SYDVKM. V was trimmed by 2 bases and J by 9 bases, leaving 11 bases between them. The CDR3 spans 14 residues. CDR3 residues: CASSLGGKGSPLHF. CDR3 coding DNA: TGTGCCAGCAGTTTAGGGGGGAAGGGTTCACCCCTCCACTTT.

This clonotype was seen repeatedly, ten times or more. This sequence joins TRBV20-1 and TRBJ2-5; the match to TRBD1 covers 8 bases. The V segment lost 6 bases and the J segment 2 bases; nucleotides outside the gene matches: 5. Looked up from germline, CDR1 is DFQATT and CDR2 is SNEGSKA (reference sequence). The CDR3 length is 13 residues. CDR3 amino acids: CSAKTGGQETQYF. For the CDR3, the DNA is TGCAGTGCAAAAACAGGGGGACAAGAGACCCAGTACTTC.

The rearrangement links TRBV3-1 to TRBJ1-2, with D unresolved. V lost 4 bases and J lost 7, with 16 bases in between. There are 14 residues in the CDR3. Per germline, CDR1 LGHDT and CDR2 YNNKEL (reference sequence). The CDR3 DNA reads as TGTGCCAGCAGCCCGTACCCAAGCTGGGGTGGCTACACCTTC. This sequence encodes CASSPYPSWGGYTF.

This clonotype was picked up many times. This chain uses TRBV13 with TRBJ2-2; D gene unclear. Germline CDR1 is PRHDT and CDR2 is FYEKMQ (reference sequence). V was pared by 5 bases and J by 0 bases, with 13 bases between. The CDR3 consists of 16 residues. DNA for the CDR3: TGTGCCAGCAGCGCCACGAGGTGGGCGAACACCGGGGAGCTGTTTTTT. Its protein is CASSATRWANTGELFF.

The sample holds many counts of this clonotype. J is TRBJ1-1 and V is TRBV10-3; TRBD1 matches at 7 bases. The CDR3 has 13 residues. The V segment lost 6 bases and the J segment 4 bases; nucleotides outside the gene matches: 5. In germline, CDR1 is ENHRY, CDR2 SYGVKD. CDR3 in amino acids: CAISTGEGTEAFF. The CDR3 nucleotides read TGTGCCATCAGCACAGGGGAAGGCACTGAAGCTTTCTTT.

Worth noting for this clonotype: A much larger clone differs by one base, so this may be a read error. The rearrangement links TRBV11-1 to TRBJ2-2; TRBD2 is a possible D gene (5 bases). CDR3 length: 13 amino acids. CDR1 SGHAT and CDR2 FQDESV come from the germline V gene (reference sequence). The CDR3 DNA reads as TGTGCCAGCAGCTCCAGGTTCACCGGGGAGCCGTTTTTT. This translates into CASSSRFTGEPFF.

This clonotype was counted ten times or more. CDR3 residues: CASSHKDRGGQETQYF. Here the CDR3 DNA reads TGTGCCAGCAGTCATAAAGACAGGGGCGGGCAAGAGACCCAGTACTTC. J is TRBJ2-5 and V is TRBV6-1; 8 positions match TRBD1. Germline V lookup: CDR1 MNHNS, CDR2 SASEGT. The CDR3 extends over 16 amino acids. With 5 bases clipped from V and 2 bases from J, the junction kept 10 bases outside the gene matches.

This clonotype was recorded a few times. V gene TRBV12-3 or TRBV12-4 combines with J gene TRBJ2-6; D ambiguous. The CDR3 contains 20 residues. The V end was cut by 3 bases, the J end by 3 bases, with 24 bases between. CDR3 nucleotides: TGTGCCAGCAGTTTCCGTGTATCGTGGCAGGCCCGGATTGGGGCCAACGTCCTGACTTTC. The encoded protein is CASSFRVSWQARIGANVLTF.

In this sample, this clonotype turned up many times. The J gene is TRBJ2-5, the V gene TRBV5-1; TRBD1 matches 11 bases. The CDR3 sequence is 14 residues long. Germline CDR1 reads SGHRS; CDR2 reads YFSETQ. The trim removed 4 bases at V and 5 bases at J, leaving 4 bases unmatched. The CDR3 loop is CASSPRTGGETQYF. In DNA form, the CDR3 reads TGCGCCAGCAGCCCACGGACAGGGGGCGAGACCCAGTACTTC. Filled out from reference TRBV5-1 and TRBJ2-5, the complete variable domain reads KAGVTQTPRYLIKTRGQQVTLSCSPISGHRSVSWYQQTPGQGLQFLFEYFSETQRNKGNFPGRFSGRQFSNSRSEMNVSTLELGDSALYLCASSPRTGGETQYFGPGTRLLVL.

This clonotype was counted many times. This rearrangement joins TRBV10-1 to TRBJ2-2; D remains unclear. Trimming left V 6 bases short and J 1 base short, with 3 bases between. The CDR3 is 12 amino acids. In germline, CDR1 is WNHNN, CDR2 SYGVQD (reference sequence). CDR3 amino acids: CASRKNTGELFF. CDR3 coding DNA: TGCGCCAGCAGAAAGAACACCGGGGAGCTGTTTTTT.

CDR3: CASSLNYRRRESPDSDTQYF. The DNA of the CDR3 is TGCGCCAGCAGCTTGAATTATCGTCGCAGGGAGAGTCCAGATTCCGATACGCAGTATTTT. The chain uses TRBV5-1 and TRBJ2-3; D might be TRBD1 or TRBD2, each matching 5 bases. CDR1 is SGHRS, CDR2 YFSETQ, per germline. This CDR3 region has 20 residues. V lost 1 base to trimming and J lost 6 bases, with 30 bases between them.

The chain uses TRBV4-2 and TRBJ2-3; no firm D call. The CDR3 covers 12 residues. CDR1 LGHNA and CDR2 YNFKEQ come from the germline V gene. Deletions cut 1 base from V and 6 bases from J, with 5 bases between. The CDR3 region has the DNA TGTGCCAGCAGCCAAGGTGTGGATACGCAGTATTTT. Protein product: CASSQGVDTQYF.